This paragraph reports one T cell receptor beta chain. No cognate antigen has been identified for it. The record has no base qualities; no much larger clone is one base away. The donors were healthy, HIV-negative adults with no recently reported acute infections or vaccinations. Only Caucasian adults living in Nashville, Tennessee, USA were represented among the donors. CD4+ T cells were enriched through magnetic negative selection, after which naive cells were positively selected on CD45RA and the remaining negative fraction served as the memory subset. Blood was collected by leukapheresis, and PBMCs were isolated by Ficoll-Histopaque density gradient centrifugation and then cryopreserved in liquid nitrogen vapor phase. Purity and quantity of every magnetically sorted T cell population were checked by analytical flow cytometry. From each sorted fraction, genomic DNA was isolated and quantified by UV absorbance on a Nanodrop 2000c.

This sample is drawn from a study of shared clonotypes between healthy human individuals (dated by TCRdb to the early 2020s). Describing the broader study: The cohort included a few men and two women between 18 and 49 years of age. To estimate repertoire size and how much clonotypes are shared between individuals, the study performed deep sequencing of blood TCR repertoires from 4 to 6 healthy adults. Libraries were prepared and TCR repertoires were sequenced by different laboratories using diverse techniques, in order to increase sequencing depth and limit assay-specific biases. Each donor's leukapheresis produced roughly between roughly 0.85 and 10 billion PBMCs. For each donor, CD4 naive and CD4 memory were each run on three plates, CD8 naive on two plates, and CD8 memory on one plate. Study-wide conclusions, independent of this receptor: Sampling was limited to blood, and TCR repertoires in tissue likely differ from TCR repertoires in blood. Based on pairwise subsampling, the degree of clonotype sharing among donors was expected to be affected by sequencing depth. Compared with non-shared clonotypes, clonotypes shared by all four sorted-subset donors had higher generation probabilities. Estimated clonotype richness was generally larger for naive than for memory subsets. Even with the large sequencing depth, rarefaction of the sorted-subset datasets indicated that sequencing was incomplete. Across four donors, approximately 5% of naive CD4, roughly 3.8% of naive CD8, around 2.5% of memory CD4, and approximately 0.4% of memory CD8 clonotypes were shared. The genetic and exposure-history diversity represented was limited by the small number of donors.

Using the deep immunoSEQ assay, multiplex PCR amplified TCR CDR3 regions from genomic DNA. Genomic DNA extracted from each cell subset was distributed evenly over all wells of several immunoSEQ 96-well plates, and each plate served as one replicate. For sorted subsets, 150 to 250 ng of genomic DNA, equivalent to about 30,000 T cell genomes, went into each replicate PCR. Purified libraries were measured with a Qubit 3.0 fluorometer, size-checked on a Bioanalyzer 2100, and measured again with the KAPA Library Quantification kit. A separate single-read 150-cycle Illumina NextSeq 550 flow cell was used to sequence each immunoSEQ 96-well plate. Per the authors' processing: The immunoSEQ output contained only junctional sequences without quality scores, so filtering could not match that applied to full-length reads. Sequences were annotated with PyIR, a Python wrapper for IgBLAST v1.9, and V/J genes and CDR3 were assigned using IMGT germline references. Reads were removed for weak V/J assignments (E-value above 1e-6), missing CDR3, stop codons, out-of-frame junctions, or ambiguous translated residues. V3J clonotypes were defined as sequences sharing the same inferred V gene, J gene, and CDR3 amino acid sequence. Percentage overlap between repertoires was calculated by dividing the number of shared unique clonotypes by the size of the smaller repertoire. Three approaches were used to assess repertoire richness: RTK rarefaction, the Chao1 estimator, and Recon v2.1 estimates of unobserved clonotypes. Generation probabilities for all TCRbeta clonotypes obtained by the gDNA method from a few donors were computed using OLGA. This is the immuneACCESS table as TCRdb keeps it, with only in-frame sequences that have V and J called. A part of the clones is gone; compared with another copy, unresolved V genes explain less than half, and the rest is unexplained. V and J calls and clone size are copied from that table; D and trimming were computed from the DNA. The sample contains 950,000 to 1,100,000 clones, around 74% of them found a single time. The biggest ten clones account for approximately 1.5% of the sample.

Trimming at the junction amounts to 6 bases on V and 0 bases on J, and the germline ends lie 9 bases apart. Including the terminal cysteine and phenylalanine, the CDR3 comprises 14 residues. Only the CDR3 DNA is retained, 42 bases long and in frame from the first base. CDR1 and CDR2 are read off the germline V gene as SGHTS and YDEGEE. The chain was built from TRBV5-8 and TRBJ2-2, with TRBD1 perhaps the D gene, on 5 matching bases. Source material: memory CD4+ T cells sorted from blood. Interpreted using the paper, the cell subset or site label stands for: CD45RA-negative fraction. The sequence was collected from a man in his late teens or twenties in good health. The CDR3 region: CASTQTANTGELFF. The DNA sequence follows: TGTGCCAGCACTCAGACAGCGAACACCGGGGAGCTGTTTTTT. Joined to the reference TRBV5-8 and TRBJ2-2 proteins, this CDR3 gives the full variable domain: EAGVTQSPTHLIKTRGQQATLRCSPISGHTSVYWYQQALGLGLQFLLWYDEGEERNRGNFPPRFSGRQFPNYSSELNVNALELEDSALYLCASTQTANTGELFFGEGSRLTVL.